This TCR beta chain was identified in a study of blood T cell repertoires in COVID-19. Data came from immunoSEQ multiplex PCR; TCRdb stores just in-frame clones and leaves some out. The table has about 48,000 clones, 80% to 90% seen once. The CDR3 runs 14 residues. The V and J ends lost 3 bases and 3 bases respectively, with 11 bases between them. Per the germline V gene, CDR1 is SNHLY and CDR2 is FYNNEI. The rearrangement links TRBV2 to TRBJ1-2; maybe TRBD1 (6 bases). The TCR comes from a woman at least 80 years old with acute or convalescent COVID-19. Sequencing was done on a sample of peripheral blood. The CDR3 DNA is TGTGCCAGCAGTGATGGGCAGGGGCACTATGGCTACACCTTC. This codes for CASSDGQGHYGYTF.